The present T cell receptor beta chain was sequenced within a study of cytomegalovirus exposure and HLA in healthy donors. Across the study: HLA-typed donors were the source of about 85 million unique TCRs held in an early data release. Study-wide results and limits: Usually a TCR sequence was rare, but some public TCRs were found in many donors.

PCR employed 60 Vbeta and 13 Jbeta primers. Assay: immunoSEQ multiplex PCR; the TCRdb copy retains only in-frame clones and omits some. This table holds some 150,000 clones, over 75% found once. On this clone itself: Antigen specificity is unknown.

Sequencing was performed on PBMCs. The receptor's source is a man aged 25 to 40 in good health and CMV-seropositive.

The CDR3 DNA follows: TGTGCCAGCAGCTTAGCGCGGAATTCACCCCTCCACTTT. Protein sequence: CASSLARNSPLHF. This chain uses TRBV7-6 with TRBJ1-6; no firm D call. The ends were cut back, 0 bases at V and 7 bases at J, with 4 bases in the middle. Germline assignment: CDR1 SGHVS and CDR2 FNYEAQ. This CDR3 is built from 13 residues. The full variable domain, rest sourced from reference TRBV7-6 and TRBJ1-6, is GAGVSQSPRYKVTKRGQDVALRCDPISGHVSLYWYRQALGQGPEFLTYFNYEAQQDKSGLPNDRFSAERPEGSISTLTIQRTEQRDSAMYRCASSLARNSPLHFGNGTRLTVT.